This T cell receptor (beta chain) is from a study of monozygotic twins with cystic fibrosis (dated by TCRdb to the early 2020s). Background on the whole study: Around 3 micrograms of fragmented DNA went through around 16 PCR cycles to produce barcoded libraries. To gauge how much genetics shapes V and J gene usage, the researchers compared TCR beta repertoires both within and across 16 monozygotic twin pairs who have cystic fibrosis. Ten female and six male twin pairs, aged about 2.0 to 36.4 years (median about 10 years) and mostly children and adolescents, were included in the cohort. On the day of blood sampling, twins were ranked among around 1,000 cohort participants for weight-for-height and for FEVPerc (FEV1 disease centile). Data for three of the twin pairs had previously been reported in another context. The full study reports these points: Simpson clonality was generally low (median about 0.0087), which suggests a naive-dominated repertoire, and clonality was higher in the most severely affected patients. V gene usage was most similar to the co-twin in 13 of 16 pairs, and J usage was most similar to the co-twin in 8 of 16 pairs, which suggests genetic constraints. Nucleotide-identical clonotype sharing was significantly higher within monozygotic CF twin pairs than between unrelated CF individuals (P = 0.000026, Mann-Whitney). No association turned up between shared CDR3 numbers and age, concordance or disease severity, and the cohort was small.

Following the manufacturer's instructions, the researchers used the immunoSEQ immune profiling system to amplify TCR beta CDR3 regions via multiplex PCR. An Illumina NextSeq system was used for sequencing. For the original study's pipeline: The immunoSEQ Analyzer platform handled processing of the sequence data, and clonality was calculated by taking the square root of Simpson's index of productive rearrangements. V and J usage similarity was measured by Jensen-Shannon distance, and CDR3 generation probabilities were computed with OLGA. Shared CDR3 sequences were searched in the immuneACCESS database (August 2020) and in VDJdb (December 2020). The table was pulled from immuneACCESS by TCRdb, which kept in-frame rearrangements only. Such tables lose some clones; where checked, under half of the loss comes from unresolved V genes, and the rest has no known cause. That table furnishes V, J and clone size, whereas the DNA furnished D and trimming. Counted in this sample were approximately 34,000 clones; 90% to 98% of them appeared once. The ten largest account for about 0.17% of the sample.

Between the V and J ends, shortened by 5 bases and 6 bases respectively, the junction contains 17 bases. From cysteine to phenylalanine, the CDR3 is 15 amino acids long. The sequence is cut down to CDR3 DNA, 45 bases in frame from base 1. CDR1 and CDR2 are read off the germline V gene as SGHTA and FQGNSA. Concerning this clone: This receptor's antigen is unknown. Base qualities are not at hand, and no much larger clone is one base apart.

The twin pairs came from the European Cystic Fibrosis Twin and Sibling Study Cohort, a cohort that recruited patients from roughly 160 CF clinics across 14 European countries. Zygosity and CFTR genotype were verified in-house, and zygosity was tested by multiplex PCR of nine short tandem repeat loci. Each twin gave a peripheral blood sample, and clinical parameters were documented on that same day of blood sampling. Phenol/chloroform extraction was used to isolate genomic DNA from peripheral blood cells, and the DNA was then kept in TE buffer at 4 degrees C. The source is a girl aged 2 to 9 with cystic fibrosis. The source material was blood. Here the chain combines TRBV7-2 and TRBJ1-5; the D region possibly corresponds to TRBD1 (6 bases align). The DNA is TGTGCCAGCAGCGCACTCGGGGGCTTGGGTCAGCCCCAGCATTTT. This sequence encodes CASSALGGLGQPQHF.